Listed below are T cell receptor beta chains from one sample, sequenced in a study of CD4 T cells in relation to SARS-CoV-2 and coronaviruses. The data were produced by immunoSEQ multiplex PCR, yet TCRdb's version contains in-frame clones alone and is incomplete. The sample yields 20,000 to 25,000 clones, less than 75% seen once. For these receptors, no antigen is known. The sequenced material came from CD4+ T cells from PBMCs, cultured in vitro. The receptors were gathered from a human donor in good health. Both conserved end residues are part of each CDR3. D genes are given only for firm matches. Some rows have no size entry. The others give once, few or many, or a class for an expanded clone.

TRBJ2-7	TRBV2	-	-	CASSSQGAYEQYF	TGTGCCAGCAGTTCGCAAGGAGCCTACGAGCAGTACTTC
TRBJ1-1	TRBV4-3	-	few	CASSQDWGAPEAFF	TGCGCCAGCAGCCAAGATTGGGGGGCTCCCGAAGCTTTCTTT
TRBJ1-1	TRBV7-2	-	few	CASSSLGGLNTEAFF	TGTGCCAGCAGCTCCCTAGGGGGGTTGAACACTGAAGCTTTCTTT
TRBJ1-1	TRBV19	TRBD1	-	CASSPTRGHTEAFF	TGTGCCAGTAGTCCAACGAGGGGGCACACTGAAGCTTTCTTT
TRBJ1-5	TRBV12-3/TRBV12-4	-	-	CASGAASNQPQHF	TGTGCCAGCGGGGCCGCCAGCAATCAGCCCCAGCATTTT
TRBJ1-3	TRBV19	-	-	CASSIAGTSSGNTIYF	TGTGCCAGTAGTATAGCCGGGACATCGTCTGGAAACACCATATATTTT
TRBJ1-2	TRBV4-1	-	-	CASSQTSGSKVYGYTF	TGCGCCAGCAGCCAAACATCAGGGTCCAAGGTCTATGGCTACACCTTC
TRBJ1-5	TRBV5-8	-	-	CASSGTIHGVQPQHF	TGTGCCAGCAGCGGGACCATACATGGAGTTCAGCCCCAGCATTTT
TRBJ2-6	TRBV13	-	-	CASSLGKGRRPLFSGANVLTF	TGTGCCAGCAGCTTAGGCAAAGGTCGAAGACCCCTCTTCTCTGGGGCCAACGTCCTGACTTTC
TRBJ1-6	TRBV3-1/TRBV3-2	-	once	CASSQDHTNSPLHF	TGTGCCAGCAGCCAAGATCATACAAATTCACCCCTCCACTTT
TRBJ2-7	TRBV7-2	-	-	CASSSGPSGRGEQYF	TGTGCCAGCTCCTCGGGACCATCCGGTCGAGGGGAGCAGTACTTC
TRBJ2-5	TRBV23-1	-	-	CASSRLGESETQYF	TGCGCCAGCAGTCGATTGGGAGAATCGGAGACCCAGTACTTC
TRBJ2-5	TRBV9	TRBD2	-	CASSVGIAGAETQYF	TGTGCCAGCAGCGTAGGAATAGCGGGAGCAGAGACCCAGTACTTC
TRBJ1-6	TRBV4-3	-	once	CASSQGNLDPLHF	TGCGCCAGCAGCCAGGGGAATCTTGATCCCCTCCACTTT
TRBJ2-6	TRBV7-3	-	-	CASSSLAGGLSGANVLTF	TGTGCCAGCAGCTCCCTTGCGGGCGGCCTCTCTGGGGCCAACGTCCTGACTTTC
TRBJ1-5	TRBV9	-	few	CASSLGQQFNQPQHF	TGTGCCAGCAGCCTAGGACAGCAATTCAATCAGCCCCAGCATTTT
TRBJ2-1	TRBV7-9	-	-	CASALGQGENEQFF	TGTGCCAGCGCTTTGGGACAAGGAGAAAATGAGCAGTTCTTC
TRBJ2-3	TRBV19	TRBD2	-	CASSMSLAETDTQYF	TGTGCCAGTAGTATGTCCCTAGCGGAGACAGATACGCAGTATTTT
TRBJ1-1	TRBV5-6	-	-	CASSLDWDMNTEAFF	TGTGCCAGCAGCTTGGACTGGGACATGAACACTGAAGCTTTCTTT
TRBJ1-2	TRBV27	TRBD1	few	CASSSGQGPSYGYTF	TGTGCCAGCAGCTCGGGACAGGGGCCTTCCTATGGCTACACCTTC
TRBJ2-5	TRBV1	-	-	CTSSQDDYWKETQYF	TGCACCAGCAGCCAAGACGATTACTGGAAAGAGACCCAGTACTTC
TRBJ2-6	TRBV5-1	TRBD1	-	CASSLSPGQGAQGVLTF	TGCGCCAGCAGCTTGAGCCCGGGACAGGGGGCTCAGGGCGTCCTGACTTTC
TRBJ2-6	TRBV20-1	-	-	CSASQLEGANVLTF	TGCAGTGCTAGTCAACTCGAGGGGGCCAACGTCCTGACTTTC
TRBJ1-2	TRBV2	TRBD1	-	CASSPGTGGVYGYTF	TGTGCCAGCAGTCCCGGGACAGGGGGCGTCTATGGCTACACCTTC
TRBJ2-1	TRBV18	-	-	CASSPNYHNEQFF	TGTGCCAGCTCACCCAACTACCACAATGAGCAGTTCTTC